The clone carrying this T cell receptor beta chain has a count of ten or more. Libraries used roughly 19,000 to 1,100,000 sorted naive CD8 T cells and 10%, 30% or 50% RNA input. The authors sorted naive CD8 T cells as CD8+CD4-CCR7+CD45RA+. This sample is drawn from a study of molecular identifiers for immune sequencing clone quantification. TCRdb ran MiXCR on the PCR reads and lists one entry per CDR3 protein. The table lists fewer than 75,000 distinct CDR3 sequences, around a sixth of them singletons. Trimming left V 2 bases short and J 1 base short, with 9 bases between. Germline CDR1 is MNHEY and CDR2 is SVGAGI. The CDR3 covers 16 residues.

The sequence derives from a human donor in good health. Some libraries in this study had Jurkat cell RNA spiked in. The chain carries TRBV6-5 and TRBJ2-6; D is ambiguous. Input material: naive CD8+ T cells from blood, with Jurkat cell RNA spiked in. Subset in this sample: FACS-sorted CD8+CD4-CCR7+CD45RA+ naive T cells. CDR3 DNA sequence: TGTGCCAGCAGTTACGGCCTACCTTCTGGGGCCAACGTCCTGACTTTC. Translated: CASSYGLPSGANVLTF.